Listed here is a single T cell receptor beta chain. The antigen remains undetermined. Use of 60 Vbeta and 13 Jbeta primers characterized the PCR. Data came from immunoSEQ multiplex PCR; TCRdb stores just in-frame clones and leaves some out. This table holds 150,000 or so clones, approximately 80% found once. The V gene end was trimmed by 0 bases and the J gene end by 3 bases; junction bases not matched to a gene: 7. The germline V gene encodes CDR1 SGHVS and CDR2 FNYEAQ. The CDR3 sequence is 17 residues long. This entry comes from a study of cytomegalovirus exposure and HLA in healthy donors. The study, taken as a whole, reports: Association of a missense DCLRE1C variant with TCR beta V- and J-gene trimming was reported in a later analysis. Cytomegalovirus-associated status was assigned to fewer than 200 TCR beta chains. Links to common viral pathogens appeared, in a later analysis, for several of the most significant clusters.

The clonotype comes from a female donor in good health and CMV-seronegative. This chain connects TRBV7-6 to TRBJ2-3; 9 bases match TRBD2. Material: PBMCs. This chain's CDR3 is CASSLASSGRVTDTQYF. CDR3 nucleotide sequence: TGTGCCAGCAGCTTAGCGAGTAGCGGGAGAGTGACAGATACGCAGTATTTT.